The rows below give T cell receptor beta chains drawn from one sample of a study of blood T cell repertoires in COVID-19. This table comes from immunoSEQ multiplex PCR, and its TCRdb copy is limited to in-frame clones, with some not included. Here the sample spans 130,000 to 150,000 clones, roughly three quarters being singletons. Sequencing was done on a sample of peripheral blood. These receptors all stem from a man between 45 and 60 years old with active or convalescent COVID-19. Both conserved end residues are part of each CDR3. The D gene is left open where the match is weak. The size entry is marked missing in some rows and otherwise reads once, few, many or a size class.

D gene	J gene	V gene	clone size	CDR3 protein	CDR3 DNA
TRBD1	TRBJ1-1	TRBV5-1	once	CASSFQQGMGTEAFF	TGCGCCAGCAGCTTCCAACAGGGGATGGGGACTGAAGCTTTCTTT
TRBD1	TRBJ2-5	TRBV30	.	CAWDRQGRWETQYF	TGTGCCTGGGACAGACAGGGGCGGTGGGAGACCCAGTACTTC
TRBD1	TRBJ1-6	TRBV29-1	.	CSVEDDQGTGMFTLHF	TGCAGCGTTGAAGATGATCAAGGGACAGGGATGTTCACCCTCCACTTT
TRBD1	TRBJ2-2	TRBV5-6	many	CASSLAGTDTGELFF	TGTGCCAGCAGCTTGGCCGGGACAGACACCGGGGAGCTGTTTTTT
TRBD2	TRBJ2-1	TRBV6-5	.	CASSPGTSVYNEQFF	TGTGCCAGCAGCCCCGGGACTAGCGTATACAATGAGCAGTTCTTC
TRBD2	TRBJ2-1	TRBV27	.	CASRGGLADYNEQFF	TGTGCCAGCAGGGGAGGACTAGCGGATTACAATGAGCAGTTCTTC
TRBD1	TRBJ2-4	TRBV6-5	.	CASSTGTGGYIQYF	TGTGCCAGCAGCACCGGGACAGGGGGTTACATTCAGTACTTC
.	TRBJ2-3	TRBV27	.	CASRWTSADTQYF	TGTGCCAGCAGATGGACATCGGCAGATACGCAGTATTTT
TRBD1	TRBJ1-1	TRBV19	.	CASSPDRGRDGTEAFF	TGTGCCAGTAGTCCCGACAGGGGGCGCGACGGCACTGAAGCTTTCTTT
.	TRBJ1-3	TRBV21-1	.	CASSKSGTGARQVGNTIYF	TGTGCCAGCAGCAAAAGTGGGACAGGGGCCCGGCAGGTTGGAAACACCATATATTTT
.	TRBJ2-5	TRBV7-2	.	CASSLGRTVSETQYF	TGTGCCAGCAGCTTAGGCCGGACAGTATCAGAGACCCAGTACTTC
TRBD2	TRBJ2-7	TRBV5-4	.	CASSFGGGYEQYF	TGTGCCAGCAGCTTCGGCGGGGGCTACGAGCAGTACTTC
TRBD2	TRBJ2-3	TRBV5-1	.	CASSPGTSGSLGTDTQYF	TGCGCCAGCAGCCCTGGGACTAGCGGGAGTCTAGGCACAGATACGCAGTATTTT
.	TRBJ2-7	TRBV5-6	once	CASSSNQDRYVYEQYF	TGTGCCAGCAGCTCAAATCAAGACAGGTACGTCTACGAGCAGTACTTC
.	TRBJ1-2	TRBV2	.	CASSEGWGRDYGYTF	TGTGCCAGCAGTGAAGGTTGGGGCAGGGACTATGGCTACACCTTC
TRBD2	TRBJ2-1	TRBV2	.	CASSPEAGAGNEQFF	TGTGCCAGCAGCCCAGAAGCGGGAGCGGGCAATGAGCAGTTCTTC
TRBD2	TRBJ2-7	TRBV28	once	CASSVGLAELPYEQYF	TGTGCCAGCAGTGTGGGACTAGCGGAGCTACCCTACGAGCAGTACTTC
TRBD2	TRBJ2-3	TRBV2	.	CASRALAGVDTQYF	TGTGCCAGCAGGGCTCTAGCGGGAGTAGATACGCAGTATTTT
TRBD2	TRBJ2-1	TRBV7-8	few	CASSWGIAGAEREQFF	TGTGCCAGCAGCTGGGGGATAGCGGGAGCCGAAAGGGAGCAGTTCTTC
TRBD1	TRBJ1-1	TRBV6-6	.	CASSFSGGFTEAFF	TGTGCCAGCAGTTTCTCAGGGGGCTTCACTGAAGCTTTCTTT
.	TRBJ2-1	TRBV11-3	.	CASSLEVGGHEQFF	TGTGCCAGCAGCTTAGAGGTGGGAGGACATGAGCAGTTCTTC
TRBD2	TRBJ2-5	TRBV7-2	.	CASSQGLSSPQYF	TGTGCCAGCAGCCAGGGACTATCCTCCCCCCAGTACTTC
.	TRBJ1-2	TRBV30	few	CAWSLQSANYGYTF	TGTGCCTGGAGTCTCCAATCAGCTAACTATGGCTACACCTTC
.	TRBJ1-1	TRBV7-3	.	CASSSLGGTEAFF	TGTGCCAGCAGCTCCTTAGGGGGAACTGAAGCTTTCTTT
TRBD2	TRBJ2-7	TRBV2	.	CARGSLAGSGQYF	TGTGCCAGGGGTTCACTAGCGGGATCCGGGCAGTACTTC
TRBD2	TRBJ2-7	TRBV9	.	CASSLGTSGTEQYF	TGTGCCAGCAGCCTCGGGACTAGCGGGACCGAGCAGTACTTC
TRBD1	TRBJ1-4	TRBV2	few	CASLGQFNEKLFF	TGTGCCAGCCTGGGACAGTTTAATGAAAAACTGTTTTTT
TRBD1	TRBJ1-5	TRBV30	.	CAWRGGQGIDQPQHF	TGTGCCTGGAGGGGAGGACAGGGGATAGATCAGCCCCAGCATTTT
TRBD2	TRBJ2-1	TRBV7-7	.	CASSPLLAGDYNEQFF	TGTGCTAGCAGCCCCCTCCTAGCGGGCGACTACAATGAGCAGTTCTTC
.	TRBJ1-2	TRBV4-1	.	CASSQDKDRNYGYTF	TGCGCCAGCAGCCAAGATAAGGACAGAAACTATGGCTACACCTTC
TRBD1	TRBJ1-1	TRBV18	.	CASSPMDRGTEAFF	TGTGCCAGCTCACCAATGGACAGGGGGACTGAAGCTTTCTTT
TRBD2	TRBJ2-4	TRBV29-1	.	CSVDRLAGNIQYF	TGCAGCGTTGATAGACTAGCGGGAAACATTCAGTACTTC
.	TRBJ1-4	TRBV27	.	CASSPRPYRDEKLFF	TGTGCCAGCAGCCCCAGACCGTACCGGGATGAAAAACTGTTTTTT
.	TRBJ2-7	TRBV28	.	CASSLRTTGEQYF	TGTGCCAGCAGTCTCCGGACAACCGGGGAGCAGTACTTC
TRBD2	TRBJ2-3	TRBV5-6	.	CASSLGTSDTDTQYF	TGTGCCAGCAGCCTCGGGACTAGCGACACAGATACGCAGTATTTT
TRBD2	TRBJ2-1	TRBV30	.	CAWSNGLAIDEQFF	TGTGCCTGGAGTAACGGACTAGCGATAGATGAGCAGTTCTTC
TRBD1	TRBJ2-3	TRBV27	once	CASSSRDRGSDTQYF	TGTGCCAGCAGTTCCCGGGACAGGGGTTCAGATACGCAGTATTTT
.	TRBJ1-5	TRBV7-2	.	CASSLLLSSQPQHF	TGTGCCAGCAGCTTACTTCTATCGAGCCAGCCCCAGCATTTT
.	TRBJ2-7	TRBV10-1	few	CASSDPRDTYEQYF	TGCGCCAGCAGTGACCCCAGGGACACCTACGAGCAGTACTTC
TRBD2	TRBJ2-1	TRBV7-9	.	CASSLETPGTSGEQFF	TGTGCCAGCAGCTTAGAGACACCCGGGACTAGCGGTGAGCAGTTCTTC